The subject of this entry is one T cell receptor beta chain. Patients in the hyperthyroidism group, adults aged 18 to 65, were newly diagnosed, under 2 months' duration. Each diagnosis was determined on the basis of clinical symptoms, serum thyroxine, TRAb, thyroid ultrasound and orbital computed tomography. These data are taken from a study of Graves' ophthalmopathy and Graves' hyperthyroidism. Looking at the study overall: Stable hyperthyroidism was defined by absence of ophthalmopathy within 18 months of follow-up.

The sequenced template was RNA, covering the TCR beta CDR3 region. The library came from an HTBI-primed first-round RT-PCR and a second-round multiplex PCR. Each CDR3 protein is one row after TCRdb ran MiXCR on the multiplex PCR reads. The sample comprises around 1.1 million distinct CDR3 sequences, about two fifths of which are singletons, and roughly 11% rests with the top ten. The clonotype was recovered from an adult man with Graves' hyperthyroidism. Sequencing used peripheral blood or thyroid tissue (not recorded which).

CDR3 residues: CASVDGGASYGYTF. The CDR3 region has the DNA TGTGCCAGCGTTGATGGGGGGGCCTCCTATGGCTACACCTTC. V is TRBV2 and J is TRBJ1-2, with D tentatively TRBD1 (6 bases). In germline, CDR1 is SNHLY, CDR2 FYNNEI. The CDR3 has 14 amino acids. The V end lost 8 bases, the J end lost 4 bases, and 17 bases lay between the germline ends.